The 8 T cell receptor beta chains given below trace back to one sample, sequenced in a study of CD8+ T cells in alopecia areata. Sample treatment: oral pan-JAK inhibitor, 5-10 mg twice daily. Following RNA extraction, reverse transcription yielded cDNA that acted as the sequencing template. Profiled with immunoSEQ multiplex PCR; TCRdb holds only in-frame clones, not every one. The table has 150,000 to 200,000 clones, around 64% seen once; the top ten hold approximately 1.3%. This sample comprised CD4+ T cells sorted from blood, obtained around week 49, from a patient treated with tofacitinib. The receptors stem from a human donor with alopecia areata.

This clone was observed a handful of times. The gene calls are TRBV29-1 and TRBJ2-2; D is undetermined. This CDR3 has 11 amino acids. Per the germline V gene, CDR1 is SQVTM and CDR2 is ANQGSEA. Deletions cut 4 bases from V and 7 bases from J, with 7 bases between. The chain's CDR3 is CSVAQVGELFF. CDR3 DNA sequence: TGCAGCGTTGCCCAAGTCGGGGAGCTGTTTTTT.

The CDR3 DNA is TGCGCCAGCAGCTTGATGGCCAGGGGTGGAACGAACACTGAAGCTTTCTTT. It encodes CASSLMARGGTNTEAFF. The chain links TRBV5-1 to TRBJ1-1, with a tentative D call TRBD1 (6 bases). V was clipped by 1 base and J by 1 base, with 17 bases between them. This CDR3 contains 17 residues. CDR1 and CDR2 (germline): SGHRS, YFSETQ.

The chain's CDR3 is CSVSDGGSTQYF. CDR3 in DNA: TGCAGCGTCAGCGACGGGGGCTCGACGCAGTATTTT. The genes are TRBV29-1 and TRBJ2-3; D is tentatively TRBD1 or TRBD2 (6 bases each). The CDR3 length is 12 residues. With 6 bases removed from V and 9 bases from J, the gap between germline ends came to 16 bases. Germline V gene sequence: CDR1 SQVTM, CDR2 ANQGSEA.

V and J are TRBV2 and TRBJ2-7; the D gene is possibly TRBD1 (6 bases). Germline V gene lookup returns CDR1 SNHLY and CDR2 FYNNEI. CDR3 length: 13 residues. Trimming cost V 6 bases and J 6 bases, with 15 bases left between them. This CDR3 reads CASSQGNAGEQYF. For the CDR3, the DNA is TGTGCCAGCAGCCAGGGGAACGCGGGCGAGCAGTACTTC. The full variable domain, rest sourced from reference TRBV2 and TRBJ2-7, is EPEVTQTPSHQVTQMGQEVILRCVPISNHLYFYWYRQILGQKVEFLVSFYNNEISEKSEIFDDQFSVERPDGSNFTLKIRSTKLEDSAMYFCASSQGNAGEQYFGPGTRLTVT.

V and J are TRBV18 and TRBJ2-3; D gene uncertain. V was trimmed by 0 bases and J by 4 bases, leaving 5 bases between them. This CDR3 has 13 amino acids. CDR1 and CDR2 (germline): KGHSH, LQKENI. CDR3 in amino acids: CASSPPVSDTQYF. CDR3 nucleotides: TGTGCCAGCTCACCACCAGTGTCAGATACGCAGTATTTT.

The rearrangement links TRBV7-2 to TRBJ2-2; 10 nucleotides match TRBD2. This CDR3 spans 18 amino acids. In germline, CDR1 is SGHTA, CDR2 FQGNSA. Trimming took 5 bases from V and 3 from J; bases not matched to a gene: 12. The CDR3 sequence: CASSPLGASGGDTGELFF. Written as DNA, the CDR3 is TGTGCCAGCAGCCCCTTAGGGGCTAGCGGGGGAGACACCGGGGAGCTGTTTTTT.

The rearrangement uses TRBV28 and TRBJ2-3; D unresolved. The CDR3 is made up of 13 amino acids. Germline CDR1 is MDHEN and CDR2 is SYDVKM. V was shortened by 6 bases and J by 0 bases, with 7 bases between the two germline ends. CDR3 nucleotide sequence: TGTGCCAGCAGGAAGATAAGCACAGATACGCAGTATTTT. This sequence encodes CASRKISTDTQYF.

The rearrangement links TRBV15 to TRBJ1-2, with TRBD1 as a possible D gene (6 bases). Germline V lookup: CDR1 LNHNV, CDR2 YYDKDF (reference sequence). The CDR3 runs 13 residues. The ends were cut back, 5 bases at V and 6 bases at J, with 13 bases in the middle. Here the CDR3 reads CATSQQGRDGYTF. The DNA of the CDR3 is TGTGCCACCAGCCAGCAGGGGAGGGATGGCTACACCTTC.